The rows below give T cell receptor beta chains drawn from one sample of a study of regulatory T cells in long-lasting Graves disease. Each CDR3 protein gets one entry after TCRdb re-called the multiplex PCR reads with MiXCR. The repertoire holds 700,000 or so distinct CDR3 sequences, with around 32% as singletons. This material consisted of peripheral blood mononuclear cells (PBMCs), taken when the disease was refractory, from a patient treated with antithyroid drugs. The receptors derive from a female donor with Graves disease. The CDR3 runs from the conserved cysteine through the conserved F or W. D genes are given only for firm matches. Some rows mark clone size as missing; the rest say once, few, many or name a class of expanded clone.

cdr3_nt	cdr3_aa	j_call	v_call	d_call	clone_size
TGCAGTGCTTTTGTAGGGTACACTGAAGCTTTCTTT	CSAFVGYTEAFF	TRBJ1-1	TRBV20-1	-	-
TGTGCCAGCAGCTCCGGTAGGTCGGGACTAGCGAGCTCCTACGAGCAGTACTTC	CASSSGRSGLASSYEQYF	TRBJ2-7	TRBV13	TRBD2	-
TGTGCCAGCCAGGGGTCGGAGACCCAGTACTTC	CASQGSETQYF	TRBJ2-5	TRBV7-9	-	few
TGTGCCAGCAGCTTGCCCATCATAAACACTGAAGCTTTCTTT	CASSLPIINTEAFF	TRBJ1-1	TRBV5-6	-	-
TGTGCCAGCAGTTTATCCAGGGTGTTCGAAGCTTACGAGCAGTACTTC	CASSLSRVFEAYEQYF	TRBJ2-7	TRBV12-3/TRBV12-4	-	many
TGTGCCAGCAGTGCTAATGAGGCCCAGTACTTC	CASSANEAQYF	TRBJ2-5	TRBV6-1	-	-
TGTGCCAGCAGTGAAGCGGGGGAGGGGAATGAGCAGTTCTTC	CASSEAGEGNEQFF	TRBJ2-1	TRBV6-2/TRBV6-3	TRBD2	once
TGTGCCAGCAGTTTATATCCCCCGATGGGTAATTCACCCCTCCACTTT	CASSLYPPMGNSPLHF	TRBJ1-6	TRBV28	-	few
TGTGCCAGCAGCCAAGACGACTCCTCGAACACCGGGGAGCTGTTTTTT	CASSQDDSSNTGELFF	TRBJ2-2	TRBV4-2	-	once
TGTGCCAGCAGCCAGACAGGGGACGACACTGAAGCTTTCTTT	CASSQTGDDTEAFF	TRBJ1-1	TRBV4-2	TRBD1	once